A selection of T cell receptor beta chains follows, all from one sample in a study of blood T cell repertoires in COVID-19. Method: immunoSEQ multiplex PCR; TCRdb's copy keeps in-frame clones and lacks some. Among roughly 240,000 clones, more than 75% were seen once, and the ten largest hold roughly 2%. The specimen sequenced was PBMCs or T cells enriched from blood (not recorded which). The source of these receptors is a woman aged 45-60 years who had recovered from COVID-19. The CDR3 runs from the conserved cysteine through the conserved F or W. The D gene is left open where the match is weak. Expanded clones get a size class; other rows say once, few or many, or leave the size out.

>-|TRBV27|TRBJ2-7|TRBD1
CASWGTGDAYEQYF
TGTGCCAGCTGGGGGACAGGGGATGCCTACGAGCAGTACTTC
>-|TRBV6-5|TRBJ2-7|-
CVSGVSSYEQYF
TGTGTCAGCGGAGTGAGCTCCTACGAGCAGTACTTC
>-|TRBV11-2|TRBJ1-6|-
CASSRGGARADNSPLHF
TGTGCCAGCAGCCGCGGGGGGGCGCGGGCGGATAATTCACCCCTCCACTTT
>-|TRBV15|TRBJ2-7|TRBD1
CATSRGGTGRTYEQYF
TGTGCCACCAGCAGGGGGGGGACAGGGAGAACCTACGAGCAGTACTTC
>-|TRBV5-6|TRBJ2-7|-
CASSSPGSYEQYF
TGTGCCAGCAGCTCTCCGGGCTCCTACGAGCAGTACTTC
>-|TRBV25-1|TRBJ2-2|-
CASSESGAGTGELFF
TGTGCCAGCAGTGAATCTGGTGCGGGTACCGGGGAGCTGTTTTTT
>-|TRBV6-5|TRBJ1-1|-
CASTNRGHLNTEAFF
TGTGCCAGCACCAATAGGGGACACTTAAACACTGAAGCTTTCTTT
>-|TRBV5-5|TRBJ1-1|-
CASSLYWRDTEAFF
TGTGCCAGCAGCTTGTACTGGAGGGACACTGAAGCTTTCTTT
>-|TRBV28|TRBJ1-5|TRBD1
CASSSGTAVTQHF
TGTGCCAGCAGTTCCGGGACAGCGGTAACCCAGCATTTT
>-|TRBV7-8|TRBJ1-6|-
CASSFAGNSPLHF
TGTGCCAGCAGCTTTGCAGGGAATTCACCCCTCCACTTT
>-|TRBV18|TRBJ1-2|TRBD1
CASSPAGTVNYGYTF
TGTGCCAGCTCACCTGCCGGGACAGTTAACTATGGCTACACCTTC
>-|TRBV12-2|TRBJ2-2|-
CASRLTRTAGELFF
TGTGCAAGTCGCTTAACCCGGACTGCCGGGGAGCTGTTTTTT
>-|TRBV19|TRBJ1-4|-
CASSIGGVSTNEKLFF
TGTGCCAGTAGTATAGGCGGGGTTTCAACTAATGAAAAACTGTTTTTT
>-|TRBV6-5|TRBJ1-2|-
CASSYSQGRDGYTF
TGTGCCAGCAGTTACTCACAGGGTAGGGATGGCTACACCTTC
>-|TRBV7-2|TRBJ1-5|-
CASSASTNQPQHF
TGTGCCAGCAGCGCATCAACAAATCAGCCCCAGCATTTT
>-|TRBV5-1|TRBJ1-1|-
CASSLAQGVEAFF
TGCGCCAGCAGCTTGGCACAGGGCGTTGAAGCTTTCTTT
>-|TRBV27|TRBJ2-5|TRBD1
CASRKQGALETQYF
TGTGCCAGCAGGAAACAGGGGGCGCTAGAGACCCAGTACTTC
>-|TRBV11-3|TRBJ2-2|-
CASSLQGSNTGELFF
TGTGCCAGCAGCTTACAGGGGTCGAACACCGGGGAGCTGTTTTTT
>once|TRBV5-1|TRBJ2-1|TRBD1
CASSFEGANEQFF
TGCGCCAGCAGCTTTGAGGGGGCTAATGAGCAGTTCTTC
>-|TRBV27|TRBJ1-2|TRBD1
CASSKPGTGFFGYTF
TGTGCCAGCAGTAAGCCCGGGACAGGGTTTTTTGGCTACACCTTC
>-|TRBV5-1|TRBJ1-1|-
CASSLAGPSTEAFF
TGCGCCAGCAGCTTGGCAGGGCCCTCCACTGAAGCTTTCTTT
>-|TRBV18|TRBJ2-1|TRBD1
CASSPRDSVRPYNEQFF
TGTGCCAGCTCACCACGGGACAGTGTTAGACCCTACAATGAGCAGTTCTTC
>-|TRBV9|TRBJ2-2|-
CASSVELNTGELFF
TGTGCCAGCAGCGTAGAGCTGAACACCGGGGAGCTGTTTTTT
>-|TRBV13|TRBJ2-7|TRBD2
CASSLETSGGREQYF
TGTGCCAGCAGCTTAGAGACTAGCGGGGGAAGGGAGCAGTACTTC
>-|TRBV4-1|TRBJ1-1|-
CASSQRRAGSTEAFF
TGCGCCAGCAGCCAACGGAGGGCAGGGAGTACTGAAGCTTTCTTT
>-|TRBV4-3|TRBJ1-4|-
CASSQGGGRFEKLFF
TGCGCCAGCAGCCAAGGGGGGGGCAGGTTTGAAAAACTGTTTTTT
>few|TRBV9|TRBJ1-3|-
CASSVRGSAGNTIYF
TGTGCCAGCAGCGTACGGGGATCAGCTGGAAACACCATATATTTT
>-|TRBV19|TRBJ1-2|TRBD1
CASRSTGIYGYTF
TGTGCCAGCAGATCGACAGGGATCTATGGCTACACCTTC
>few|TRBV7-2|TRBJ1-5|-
CASSDFNQPQHF
TGTGCCAGCAGCGACTTTAATCAGCCCCAGCATTTT
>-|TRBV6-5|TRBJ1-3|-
CANTQSHSGNTIYF
TGTGCCAACACCCAGTCACACTCTGGAAACACCATATATTTT
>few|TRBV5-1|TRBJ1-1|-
CASSLNGRGTEAFF
TGCGCCAGCAGCTTGAACGGTCGGGGCACTGAAGCTTTCTTT
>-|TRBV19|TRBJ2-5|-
CASSQYQETQYF
TGTGCCAGTAGTCAGTACCAAGAGACCCAGTACTTC
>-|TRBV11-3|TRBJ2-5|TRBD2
CASSGSGGETQYF
TGTGCCAGCAGCGGTAGCGGGGGAGAGACCCAGTACTTC
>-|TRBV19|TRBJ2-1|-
CASGRQPEQFF
TGTGCCAGTGGTAGACAGCCCGAGCAGTTCTTC
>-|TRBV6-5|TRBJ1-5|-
CASARRGSNQPQHF
TGTGCCAGCGCCCGGCGCGGGAGCAATCAGCCCCAGCATTTT
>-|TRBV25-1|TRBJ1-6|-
CASRGGAGQNSPLHF
TGTGCCAGCAGAGGAGGGGCTGGCCAGAATTCACCCCTCCACTTT
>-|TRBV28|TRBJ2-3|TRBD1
CASSPPGQSTDTQYF
TGTGCCAGCAGTCCTCCGGGACAGAGCACAGATACGCAGTATTTT
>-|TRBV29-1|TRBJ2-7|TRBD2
CSVSTSGVFYEQYF
TGCAGCGTTTCCACTAGCGGGGTGTTCTACGAGCAGTACTTC
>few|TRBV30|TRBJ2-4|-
CAWSLGGGIQYF
TGTGCCTGGAGTCTCGGGGGAGGCATTCAGTACTTC
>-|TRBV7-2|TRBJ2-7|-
CASSLSGHLIYEQYF
TGTGCCAGCAGCTTATCCGGACATTTAATCTACGAGCAGTACTTC
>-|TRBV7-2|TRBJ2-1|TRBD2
CASSLGRGSSYNEQFF
TGTGCCAGCAGCCTAGGGCGGGGGAGCTCCTACAATGAGCAGTTCTTC
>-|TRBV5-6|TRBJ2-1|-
CASSPLSGANEQFF
TGTGCCAGCAGCCCCTTATCAGGGGCCAATGAGCAGTTCTTC
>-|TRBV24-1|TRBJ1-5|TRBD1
CATGDRAQPQHF
TGTGCCACCGGCGACAGGGCTCAGCCCCAGCATTTT
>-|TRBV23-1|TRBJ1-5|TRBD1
CASGDSSYSNQPQHF
TGCGCCTCCGGGGACAGCTCTTATAGCAATCAGCCCCAGCATTTT
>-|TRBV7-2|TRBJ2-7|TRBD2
CASSFARGAYEQYF
TGTGCCAGCAGCTTTGCTCGGGGGGCCTACGAGCAGTACTTC
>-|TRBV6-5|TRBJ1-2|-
CASNPTGSYGYTF
TGTGCCAGCAATCCGACGGGGAGTTATGGCTACACCTTC
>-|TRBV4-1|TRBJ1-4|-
CASSQAGGEKLFF
TGCGCCAGCAGCCAAGCGGGCGGGGAAAAACTGTTTTTT
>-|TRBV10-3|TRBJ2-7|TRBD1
CAISGPGQGVSYEQYF
TGTGCCATCAGTGGACCGGGACAGGGAGTTTCGTACGAGCAGTACTTC
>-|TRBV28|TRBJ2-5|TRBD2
CASSELAGVGETQYF
TGTGCCAGCAGTGAACTAGCGGGAGTAGGCGAGACCCAGTACTTC
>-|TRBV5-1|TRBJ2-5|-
CASWLRPRQETQYF
TGCGCCAGCTGGCTGAGGCCTAGACAAGAGACCCAGTACTTC
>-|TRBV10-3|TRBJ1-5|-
CAISESAGSNQPQHF
TGTGCCATCAGTGAGTCTGCAGGGAGCAATCAGCCCCAGCATTTT
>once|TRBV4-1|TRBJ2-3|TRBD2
CASSQPLGGSTDTQYF
TGCGCCAGCAGCCAACCGCTCGGGGGGAGCACAGATACGCAGTATTTT
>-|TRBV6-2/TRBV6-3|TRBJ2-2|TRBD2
CASSPGTSGAQTGELFF
TGTGCCAGCAGCCCCGGGACTAGCGGAGCCCAAACCGGGGAGCTGTTTTTT
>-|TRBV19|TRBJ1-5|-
CASSIRERNQPQHF
TGTGCCAGTAGTATACGGGAAAGAAATCAGCCCCAGCATTTT
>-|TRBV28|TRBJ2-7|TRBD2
CASSPAGTSAQQYF
TGTGCCAGCAGTCCCGCCGGGACTAGCGCACAGCAGTACTTC
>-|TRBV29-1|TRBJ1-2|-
CSAGSRDGYTF
TGCAGCGCCGGGAGTCGGGATGGCTACACCTTC
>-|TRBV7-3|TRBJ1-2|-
CASSLDAYYGYTF
TGTGCCAGCAGCCTAGACGCATACTATGGCTACACCTTC
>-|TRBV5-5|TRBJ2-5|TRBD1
CASSQTGYPETQYF
TGTGCCAGCAGCCAGACAGGGTACCCAGAGACCCAGTACTTC